This T cell receptor (beta chain) appears in the sequencing data of a study of blood T cell repertoires in COVID-19. The V gene's germline CDR1 is LNHDA and CDR2 SQIVND (reference sequence). V lost 3 bases, J lost 2 bases, and 12 bases stayed unmatched. The CDR3 totals 18 residues. Clones were read by immunoSEQ multiplex PCR, and TCRdb kept only the in-frame ones, dropping some. The sample carries hundreds of thousands of clones, under 90% recorded once. The TCR sequence derives from a man in his fifties or sixties who had recovered from COVID-19. Material: peripheral blood. V and J are TRBV19 and TRBJ2-5, with 10 bases lining up with TRBD2. CDR3 coding DNA: TGTGCCAGTAGTATTCGGGCTAGCGGGAGTTTCGGACAAGAGACCCAGTACTTC. Translated, it gives CASSIRASGSFGQETQYF.